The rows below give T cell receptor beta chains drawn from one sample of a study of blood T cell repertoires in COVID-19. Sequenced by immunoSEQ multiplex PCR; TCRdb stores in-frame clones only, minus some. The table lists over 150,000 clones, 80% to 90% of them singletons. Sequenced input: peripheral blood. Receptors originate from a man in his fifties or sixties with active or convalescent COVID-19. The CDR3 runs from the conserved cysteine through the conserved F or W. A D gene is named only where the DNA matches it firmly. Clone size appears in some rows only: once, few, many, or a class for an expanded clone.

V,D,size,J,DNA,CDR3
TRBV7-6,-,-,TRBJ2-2,TGTGCCAGCAGCCCTCAGGGCTCGGGCACCGGGGAGCTGTTTTTT,CASSPQGSGTGELFF
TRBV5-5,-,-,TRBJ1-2,TGTGCCAGCAGCTTCTCGACAGCGTCTTTGAGCTACACCTTC,CASSFSTASLSYTF
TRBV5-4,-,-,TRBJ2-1,TGTGCCAGCAGAATTCTGGCCCAGGGCGGGACCCACAATGAGCAGTTCTTC,CASRILAQGGTHNEQFF
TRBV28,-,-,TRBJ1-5,TGTGCCAGCAGTTTAATACAGCACGGGGTTCCCCAGCATTTT,CASSLIQHGVPQHF
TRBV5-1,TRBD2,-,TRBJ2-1,TGCGCCAGCAGCTTGGGACTAGCCCCCAATGAGCAGTTCTTC,CASSLGLAPNEQFF
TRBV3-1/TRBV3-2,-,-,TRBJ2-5,TGTGCCAGCAGCCAAGATTTTGAGGGCGAGACCCAGTACTTC,CASSQDFEGETQYF
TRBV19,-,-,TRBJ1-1,TGTGCCAGTAGTATAGACCGTACTGAAGCTTTCTTT,CASSIDRTEAFF
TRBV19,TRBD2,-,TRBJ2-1,TGTGCCAGTAGTCCGACTAGCGGGGGGATCAATGAGCAGTTCTTC,CASSPTSGGINEQFF
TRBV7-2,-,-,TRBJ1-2,TGTGCCAGCAGCCTGGTGGGGAGGGGAGTAGTTTTCGGCTACACCTTC,CASSLVGRGVVFGYTF
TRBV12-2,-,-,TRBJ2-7,TGTGCAAGTCGCTTAGCGAGCTCCTACGAGCAGTACTTC,CASRLASSYEQYF
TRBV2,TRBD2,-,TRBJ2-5,TGTGCCAGCAGGGTTCCGGGACTAGCGGGAGAGACCCAGTACTTC,CASRVPGLAGETQYF
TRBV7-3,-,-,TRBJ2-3,TGTGCCAGCAGCTTTATTTCTAGCACAGATACGCAGTATTTT,CASSFISSTDTQYF
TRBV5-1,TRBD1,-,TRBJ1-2,TGCGCCAGCAGCACCCAAACAGGGGACTATGGCTACACCTTC,CASSTQTGDYGYTF
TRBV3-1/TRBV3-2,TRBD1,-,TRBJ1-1,TGTGCCAGCAGCGGACAGGGGAACACTGAAGCTTTCTTT,CASSGQGNTEAFF
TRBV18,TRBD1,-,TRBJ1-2,TGTGCCAGCTCACCACCGGGACAGCAACATGGCTACACCTTC,CASSPPGQQHGYTF
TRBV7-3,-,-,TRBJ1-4,TGTGCCAGCAGCTTAAAGCAGGGTGAAAAACTGTTTTTT,CASSLKQGEKLFF
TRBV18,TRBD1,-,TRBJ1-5,TGTGCCAGCTCACAAGGACAGGCGCGTCAGCCCCAGCATTTT,CASSQGQARQPQHF
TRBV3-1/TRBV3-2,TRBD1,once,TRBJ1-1,TGTGCCAGCAGCCAATCGACAGGGGACACTGAAGCTTTCTTT,CASSQSTGDTEAFF
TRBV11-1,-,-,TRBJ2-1,TGTGCCAGCAGCTCGAGCTACCGGGACACAGACAATGAGCAGTTCTTC,CASSSSYRDTDNEQFF
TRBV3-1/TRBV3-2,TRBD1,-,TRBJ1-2,TGTGCCAGCAGCCAGTGGGGACAGGGGGACGGCTACACCTTC,CASSQWGQGDGYTF
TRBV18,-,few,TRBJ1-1,TGTGCCAGCTCACCACCGTTGTCCGGGAACACTGAAGCTTTCTTT,CASSPPLSGNTEAFF
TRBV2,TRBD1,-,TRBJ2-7,TGTGCCAGCGGAGGGAACCGGGACAGGTCCTACGAGCAGTACTTC,CASGGNRDRSYEQYF
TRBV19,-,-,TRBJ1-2,TGTGCCAGTAGTATGGGGGGGTTCTATGGCTACACCTTC,CASSMGGFYGYTF
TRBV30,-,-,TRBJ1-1,TGTGCCTGGAGTGCGGCGGGGGGCACTGAAGCTTTCTTT,CAWSAAGGTEAFF
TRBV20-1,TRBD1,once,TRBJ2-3,TGCAGTGCTAGTCATCAGAAAGGGACAGGGGGCTTCGCAGATACGCAGTATTTT,CSASHQKGTGGFADTQYF
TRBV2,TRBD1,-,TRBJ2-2,TGTGCCAGTAGTCCCAGGGGGCTTGACGTGGGCGGGGAGCTGTTTTTT,CASSPRGLDVGGELFF
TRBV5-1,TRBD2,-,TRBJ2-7,TGCGCCAGCAGCCCGAGGACAGCGGGAGGCGAGCAGTACTTC,CASSPRTAGGEQYF
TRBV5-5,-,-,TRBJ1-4,TGTGCCAGCAGCTCCAGGATTGAAAAACTGTTTTTT,CASSSRIEKLFF
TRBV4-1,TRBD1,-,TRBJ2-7,TGCGCCAGCAGCCAAGATTGGACAGGGGGAATACTCGAGCAGTACTTC,CASSQDWTGGILEQYF
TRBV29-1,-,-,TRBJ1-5,TGCAGCGTTGGGGCAGGGAACCAGCCCCAGCATTTT,CSVGAGNQPQHF
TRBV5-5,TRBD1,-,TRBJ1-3,TGTGCCAGCAGCGACCTCCGGGACAGGGTTAGCTCTGGAAACACCATATATTTT,CASSDLRDRVSSGNTIYF